This T cell receptor (beta chain) was recovered during a study of early T cells in non-severe SARS-CoV-2 infection. Study as a whole: Sequencing of bulk RNA from unsorted whole blood was done, without chain pairing. Study-level points and caveats: Matching results from VDJdb favored anti-spike CD8 responses, leaving private and CD4 specificities undetected.

Molecules of cDNA were individually given unique molecular identifiers that were attached to them. TCRdb passed the 5' RACE reads through MiXCR, listing each CDR3 protein once. The repertoire holds tens of thousands of distinct CDR3 sequences, 10% to 15% seen once, with more than 1.2% in the top ten. Germline lookup yields CDR1 SEHNR and CDR2 FQNEAQ (reference sequence). With 9 bases removed from V and 1 base from J, the gap between germline ends came to 13 bases. The CDR3 is 14 residues long. This clonotype was observed a few times. Its antigen is currently unknown. The V call is TRBV7-9, the J call TRBJ2-1; unclear D gene. This receptor was identified in an adult who was a healthcare worker with PCR-confirmed SARS-CoV-2 infection or an uninfected control (not recorded which). The specimen comprised whole blood, sampled at baseline. The CDR3 nucleotides read TGTGCCAGTGGCCTAGACCTTTCCTACAATGAGCAGTTCTTC. This sequence encodes CASGLDLSYNEQFF.